These 26 T cell receptor beta chains came from one sample sequenced in a study of blood T cell repertoires in COVID-19. Repertoires were generated with immunoSEQ multiplex PCR, while TCRdb's copy carries only in-frame clones and drops some. The sample lists under 200,000 clones, approximately 81% seen once, with under 6% in the top ten. The sample taken for sequencing was peripheral blood. The source is a woman between 50 and 59 years old with COVID-19, enrolled during active disease.

The genes are TRBV7-8 and TRBJ1-1, with 8 bases fitting TRBD1. With 8 bases clipped from V and 1 base from J, the junction kept 6 bases outside the gene matches. The CDR3 contains 14 residues. Germline CDR1 SGHVS, CDR2 FQNEAQ. The DNA for the CDR3 is TGTGCCAGCCGCGGGACAGGCACGAACACTGAAGCTTTCTTT. Protein product: CASRGTGTNTEAFF.

V is TRBV5-4 and J is TRBJ2-2, with TRBD1 matching 10 bases. The J segment lost 3 bases and the V segment lost 2 bases, leaving 4 bases of the junction unmatched. Germline assignment: CDR1 SGHNT and CDR2 YYREEE (reference sequence). The CDR3 loop spans 16 amino acids. The CDR3 region is CASSLTGTGDTGELFF. CDR3 DNA: TGTGCCAGCAGCTTAACCGGGACAGGGGACACCGGGGAGCTGTTTTTT.

This chain connects TRBV7-8 to TRBJ2-7, with TRBD1 matching over 8 bases. Germline CDR1 SGHVS, CDR2 FQNEAQ. The CDR3 runs to 13 residues. Germline trimming cut 5 bases from V and 3 bases from J; bases unmatched to any gene: 3. The CDR3 loop is CASSQDRDYEQYF. CDR3 bases: TGTGCCAGCAGCCAGGACAGGGACTACGAGCAGTACTTC.

The J gene is TRBJ2-2, the V gene TRBV30; D gene ambiguous. The CDR3 has 13 residues. V shed 2 bases and J shed 6 bases, with 10 bases lying between them. Germline V lookup: CDR1 GTSNPN, CDR2 SVGIG (reference sequence). CDR3 loop: CAWSPSRAGELFF. Written as DNA, the CDR3 is TGTGCCTGGAGTCCCTCACGGGCCGGGGAGCTGTTTTTT. Filled out from reference TRBV30 and TRBJ2-2, the complete variable domain reads SQTIHQWPATLVQPVGSPLSLECTVEGTSNPNLYWYRQAAGRGLQLLFYSVGIGQISSEVPQNLSASRPQDRQFILSSKKLLLSDSGFYLCAWSPSRAGELFFGEGSRLTVL.

The CDR3 here is CASSMRAYEDRGSYEQYF. Written as DNA, the CDR3 is TGTGCCAGTAGTATGAGGGCTTACGAGGACCGTGGCTCCTACGAGCAGTACTTC. The chain couples TRBV19 to TRBJ2-7; possible D gene TRBD2, 5 bases. Trimming took 3 bases from V and 0 from J, leaving 21 bases between them. Germline V gene data show CDR1 as LNHDA and CDR2 as SQIVND (reference sequence). The CDR3 contains 18 residues. Combining the CDR3 with reference TRBV19 and TRBJ2-7 gives the whole variable domain DGGITQSPKYLFRKEGQNVTLSCEQNLNHDAMYWYRQDPGQGLRLIYYSQIVNDFQKGDIAEGYSVSREKKESFPLTVTSAQKNPTAFYLCASSMRAYEDRGSYEQYFGPGTRLTVT.

The chain couples TRBV29-1 to TRBJ1-1; D is ambiguous. This CDR3 contains 16 residues. With 6 bases removed from V and 0 bases from J, the gap between germline ends came to 20 bases. Germline loops: CDR1 SQVTM, CDR2 ANQGSEA. CDR3 sequence (DNA): TGCAGCGTCCAAGGGTCCGGGGTGATGGTGAACACTGAAGCTTTCTTT. This codes for CSVQGSGVMVNTEAFF.

The chain has TRBV2 and TRBJ1-4; D unclear. The germline CDR1 and CDR2 sequences are SNHLY and FYNNEI. The CDR3 totals 14 residues. V was trimmed by 1 base and J by 5 bases, leaving 8 bases between them. Here the CDR3 reads CASSEGRVNEKLFF. CDR3 nucleotides: TGTGCCAGCAGTGAAGGGAGGGTCAATGAAAAACTGTTTTTT.

The genes are TRBV7-9 and TRBJ2-3; maybe TRBD1 (5 bases). This CDR3 has 13 amino acids. Germline CDR1 and CDR2: SEHNR and FQNEAQ (reference sequence). The germline V and J ends were trimmed by 5 bases and 4 bases, with 10 bases remaining between them. The CDR3 spells CASSPKGPDTQYF. CDR3 DNA sequence: TGTGCCAGCAGCCCAAAGGGGCCAGATACGCAGTATTTT.

The chain uses TRBV3-1 (or the pseudogene TRBV3-2) and TRBJ2-3; TRBD2 agrees at 7 bases. This CDR3 region has 15 residues. Looked up from germline, CDR1 is LGHDT and CDR2 is YNNKEL (reference sequence). The V and J ends lost 1 base and 3 bases, in that order; junction bases with no gene match: 4. In DNA, the CDR3 is TGTGCCAGCAGCCAAGTCGGGGGGTCGACAGATACGCAGTATTTT. It is translated as CASSQVGGSTDTQYF.

A single count supports this clone. The V and J genes are TRBV7-8 and TRBJ2-2, with no clear D. V gave up 4 bases and J gave up 1 base, with 22 bases separating them. The germline gives CDR1 SGHVS, CDR2 FQNEAQ. This CDR3 comprises 19 residues. The CDR3 coding sequence is TGTGCCAGCAGCTCCTTCACGAGAGAAATCGCCCTGAACACCGGGGAGCTGTTTTTT. This encodes CASSSFTREIALNTGELFF. Variable domain in full (rest from reference TRBV7-8 and TRBJ2-2): GAGVSQSPRYKVAKRGQDVALRCDPISGHVSLFWYQQALGQGPEFLTYFQNEAQLDKSGLPSDRFFAERPEGSVSTLKIQRTQQEDSAVYLCASSSFTREIALNTGELFFGEGSRLTVL.

The V gene is TRBV9, the J gene TRBJ2-3; 11 positions agree with TRBD2. The CDR3 consists of 16 residues. Germline CDR1 is SGDLS and CDR2 is YYNGEE. J lost 7 bases, V lost 2 bases, and 9 bases had no gene match. The CDR3 DNA sequence: TGTGCCAGCAGCGTGCTTAGCGGGGGGGCCGTAAATACGCAGTATTTT. It translates to CASSVLSGGAVNTQYF.

The rearrangement links TRBV5-1 to TRBJ2-1, with D perhaps TRBD2 (6 bases). This CDR3 has 14 amino acids. Deletions cut 1 base from V and 9 bases from J, with 14 bases between. CDR1 and CDR2 from the germline V gene are SGHRS and YFSETQ. CDR3 residues: CASSLYGSTTEQFF. Written as DNA, the CDR3 is TGCGCCAGCAGCTTGTACGGGAGCACAACTGAGCAGTTCTTC.

This clone appeared a single time. The chain uses TRBV5-1 and TRBJ2-4; 10 nucleotides agree with TRBD1. There are 14 residues in the CDR3. The V and J ends lost 4 bases and 8 bases, in that order; junction bases with no gene match: 6. The germline V gene encodes CDR1 SGHRS and CDR2 YFSETQ. The CDR3 DNA follows: TGCGCCAGCAGCCCAGGGACAGGGGAAGACATTCAGTACTTC. Encoded protein: CASSPGTGEDIQYF.

The chain employs TRBV3-1 (or the pseudogene TRBV3-2) and TRBJ2-2; a weak D match, TRBD1 (6 bases). V lost 0 bases and J lost 7, with 9 bases in between. CDR1 and CDR2 from the germline V gene are LGHDT and YNNKEL (reference sequence). CDR3 length: 14 amino acids. This CDR3 is CASSQDTGNGELFF. For the CDR3, the DNA is TGTGCCAGCAGCCAAGATACAGGGAACGGGGAGCTGTTTTTT.

V is TRBV28 and J is TRBJ2-7; D possibly corresponds to TRBD2 (7 bases). Germline assignment: CDR1 MDHEN and CDR2 SYDVKM. V was cut by 6 bases and J by 2 bases, with 17 bases left in between. This CDR3 is 15 amino acids long. CDR3 DNA: TGTGCCAGCAGGCCCACAGGGAGGGGAACCTACGAGCAGTACTTC. It specifies CASRPTGRGTYEQYF. Full variable domain (missing parts from reference TRBV28 and TRBJ2-7): DVKVTQSSRYLVKRTGEKVFLECVQDMDHENMFWYRQDPGLGLRLIYFSYDVKMKEKGDIPEGYSVSREKKERFSLILESASTNQTSMYLCASRPTGRGTYEQYFGPGTRLTVT.

V and J are TRBV6-6 and TRBJ1-2, with 8 bases lining up with TRBD1. Germline V gene sequence: CDR1 MNHNY, CDR2 SVGAGI (reference sequence). The CDR3 is 15 amino acids. The V gene end was trimmed by 5 bases and the J gene end by 2 bases; junction bases not matched to a gene: 7. CDR3 sequence (DNA): TGTGCCAGCAGTAACCCGACAGGGGCAAACTATGGCTACACCTTC. Protein sequence: CASSNPTGANYGYTF.

The chain links TRBV4-1 to TRBJ1-5, with D maybe TRBD1 (6 bases). Trimming stripped 7 bases from V and 3 bases from J, with 16 bases between. CDR1 is MGHRA and CDR2 is YSYEKL in the germline V gene. The CDR3 length is 15 residues. CDR3 nucleotides: TGCGCCAGCACCGAATCGGACAGCCTCAATCAGCCCCAGCATTTT. It encodes CASTESDSLNQPQHF.

The chain couples TRBV6-5 to TRBJ2-7; maybe TRBD2 (5 bases). V lost 6 bases and J 2 bases, leaving 17 bases between the germline ends. The germline gives CDR1 MNHEY, CDR2 SVGAGI. The CDR3 is made up of 15 amino acids. The CDR3 sequence: CASSSPVRVPYEQYF. The CDR3 bases are TGTGCCAGCAGCTCTCCGGTGCGGGTTCCCTACGAGCAGTACTTC.

The chain is built from TRBV27 and TRBJ2-7; 7 bases map to TRBD1. V was pared by 1 base and J by 6 bases, with 3 bases of the junction left unmatched. The germline CDR1 and CDR2 sequences are MNHEY and SMNVEV (reference sequence). CDR3 length: 13 amino acids. CDR3 nucleotide sequence: TGTGCCAGCAGTTTATGGCCAGGGGGCGAGCAGTACTTC. Protein sequence: CASSLWPGGEQYF.

The chain recombines TRBV6-6 with TRBJ2-1; D possibly corresponds to TRBD2 (6 bases). Trimming cost V 5 bases and J 0 bases, with 17 bases left between them. The germline V gene has CDR1 MNHNY and CDR2 SVGAGI (reference sequence). The length of the CDR3 is 17 residues. The CDR3 nucleotides read TGTGCCAGCAGTCCCCGAGCGCGGGGCATCTCCTACAATGAGCAGTTCTTC. This codes for CASSPRARGISYNEQFF.

The chain recombines TRBV4-2 with TRBJ2-1; the match to TRBD2 covers 8 bases. CDR1 and CDR2 from the germline V gene are LGHNA and YNFKEQ. Trimming at V came to 1 base and at J to 7 bases, leaving 3 bases not matched to a gene. The CDR3 length is 14 residues. CDR3 DNA sequence: TGTGCCAGCAGCCAAGGGCTAGCGGGTAATGAGCAGTTCTTC. Amino acid sequence: CASSQGLAGNEQFF.

The V gene is TRBV2, the J gene TRBJ1-1; 9 bases align to TRBD1. Germline V gene sequence: CDR1 SNHLY, CDR2 FYNNEI. The CDR3 contains 14 residues. V was pared by 7 bases and J by 3 bases, with 6 bases of the junction left unmatched. The DNA of the CDR3 is TGTGCCAGCACCCCGACAGGGGGTTACACTGAAGCTTTCTTT. Protein sequence: CASTPTGGYTEAFF. The whole variable domain, filled in from reference TRBV2 and TRBJ1-1, reads EPEVTQTPSHQVTQMGQEVILRCVPISNHLYFYWYRQILGQKVEFLVSFYNNEISEKSEIFDDQFSVERPDGSNFTLKIRSTKLEDSAMYFCASTPTGGYTEAFFGQGTRLTVV.

The gene calls are TRBV9 and TRBJ2-7; TRBD1 agrees at 7 bases. There are 16 residues in the CDR3. From germline, CDR1 is SGDLS and CDR2 YYNGEE. V lost 3 bases and J lost 5; bases outside the gene matches: 14. As DNA, the CDR3 is TGTGCCAGCAGCGCCGTGGGACAGTCACCTTGGCACGAGCAGTACTTC. This sequence encodes CASSAVGQSPWHEQYF.

This clone was seen at least ten times. This chain joins TRBV13 and TRBJ1-1; 8 bases are shared with TRBD1. The V segment lost 0 bases and the J segment 0 bases; nucleotides outside the gene matches: 3. CDR1 is PRHDT and CDR2 is FYEKMQ in the germline V gene (reference sequence). CDR3 length: 16 residues. In DNA, the CDR3 is TGTGCCAGCAGCTTAGGCACGGGACAGGTGAACACTGAAGCTTTCTTT. This encodes CASSLGTGQVNTEAFF. Using reference TRBV13 and TRBJ1-1 for the parts outside the CDR3, the full variable domain is AAGVIQSPRHLIKEKRETATLKCYPIPRHDTVYWYQQGPGQDPQFLISFYEKMQSDKGSIPDRFSAQQFSDYHSELNMSSLELGDSALYFCASSLGTGQVNTEAFFGQGTRLTVV.

This clone was seen once. The chain links TRBV6-5 to TRBJ2-1, with 10 bases fitting TRBD1. This CDR3 has 15 residues. Germline CDR1 MNHEY, CDR2 SVGAGI. The V and J ends lost 7 bases and 2 bases, in that order; junction bases with no gene match: 5. CDR3 region: CASNMDRGTYNEQFF. CDR3 nucleotides: TGTGCCAGCAACATGGACAGGGGGACCTACAATGAGCAGTTCTTC.

The chain combines TRBV19 with TRBJ2-7; TRBD1 might be the D (6 bases). This CDR3 region has 13 residues. Trimming removed 9 bases from V and 0 bases from J, with 12 bases in between. Germline CDR1 LNHDA, CDR2 SQIVND (reference sequence). In nucleotides, the CDR3 is TGTGCCAGCGAAGGACAGCACTCCTACGAGCAGTACTTC. Translating gives CASEGQHSYEQYF.